This T cell receptor beta chain emerged from a study of beta chain features in type 1 diabetes. TCRB transcripts that were expressed got sequenced, as all of the isolated RNA had been reverse transcribed. The data were produced by immunoSEQ multiplex PCR, yet TCRdb's version contains in-frame clones alone and is incomplete. The data hold a few hundred thousand clones, with 25% to 35% observed a single time. Sequenced material: naive CD4+ T cells from blood. The sequence derives from a man aged 18 to 30 in good health.

The CDR3 spells CASSPDRAGEQYF. As DNA, the CDR3 is TGTGCCAGCTCGCCCGACAGGGCCGGGGAGCAGTACTTC. The rearrangement uses TRBV18 and TRBJ2-7; 7 positions match TRBD1. This CDR3 has 13 residues. The J segment lost 7 bases and the V segment lost 6 bases, leaving 9 bases of the junction unmatched. Germline V gene lookup returns CDR1 KGHSH and CDR2 LQKENI.